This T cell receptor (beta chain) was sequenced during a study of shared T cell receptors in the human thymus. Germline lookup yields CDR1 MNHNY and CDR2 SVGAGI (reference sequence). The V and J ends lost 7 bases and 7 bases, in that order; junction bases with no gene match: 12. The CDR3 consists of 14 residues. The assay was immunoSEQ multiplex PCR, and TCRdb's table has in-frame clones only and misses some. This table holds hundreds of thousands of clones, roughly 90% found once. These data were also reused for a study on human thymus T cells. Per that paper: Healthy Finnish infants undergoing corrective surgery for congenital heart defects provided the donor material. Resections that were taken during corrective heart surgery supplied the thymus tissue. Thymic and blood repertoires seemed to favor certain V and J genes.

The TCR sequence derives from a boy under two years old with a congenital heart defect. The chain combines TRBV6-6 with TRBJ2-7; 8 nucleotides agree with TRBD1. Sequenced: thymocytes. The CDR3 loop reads CASNLDRGGGEQYF. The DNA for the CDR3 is TGTGCCAGCAACCTCGACAGGGGCGGCGGAGAGCAGTACTTC.